This paragraph reports one T cell receptor beta chain. The sample comes from a study of blood T cell repertoires in COVID-19. The data were produced by immunoSEQ multiplex PCR, yet TCRdb's version contains in-frame clones alone and is incomplete. The sample contains 41,000 or so clones, about 90% of which appear only once. This TCR came from a man aged 55 to 70 with acute or convalescent COVID-19. Input material: peripheral blood.

The CDR3 reads CASSHLSPGNEQFF. The CDR3 DNA sequence: TGCGCCAGCAGCCACCTAAGTCCCGGGAATGAGCAGTTCTTC. The J gene is TRBJ2-1, the V gene TRBV4-3, with no clear D. Trimming shortened V by 3 bases and J by 7 bases, and 13 bases separated the two germline ends. Germline CDR1 reads LGHNA; CDR2 reads YSLEER. There are 14 residues in the CDR3.